One sample yielded the 32 T cell receptor beta chains listed below, sequenced in a study of tumor-infiltrating lymphocytes in oesophageal squamous cell carcinoma. Each CDR3 protein is one row after TCRdb ran MiXCR on the PCR reads. The table lists 12,000 or so distinct CDR3 sequences, over 50% of them singletons. The source material was esophageal tumor tissue. The receptor source for this set is a female donor with esophageal squamous cell carcinoma.

This clonotype came up a few times. The chain uses TRBV4-3 and TRBJ1-4; D gene ambiguous. The CDR3 runs 15 residues. Looked up from germline, CDR1 is LGHNA and CDR2 is YSLEER. V was trimmed by 4 bases and J by 1 base, leaving 10 bases between them. CDR3 loop: CASSRYERTNEKLFF. The CDR3 DNA follows: TGCGCCAGCAGCCGGTATGAGCGAACTAATGAAAAACTGTTTTTT.

In this sample, this clonotype turned up a few times. This chain joins TRBV11-2 and TRBJ2-3; TRBD1 agrees at 7 bases. This CDR3 is 13 amino acids long. Looked up from germline, CDR1 is SGHAT and CDR2 is FQNNGV. Trimming took 11 bases from V and 3 from J; bases not matched to a gene: 8. CDR3 nucleotide sequence: TGTGCCTGTAGACAGGGTTCTACAGATACGCAGTATTTT. It codes for CACRQGSTDTQYF. The complete variable domain, with remaining parts taken from reference TRBV11-2 and TRBJ2-3, reads EAGVAQSPRYKIIEKRQSVAFWCNPISGHATLYWYQQILGQGPKLLIQFQNNGVVDDSQLPKDRFSAERLKGVDSTLKIQPAKLEDSAVYLCACRQGSTDTQYFGPGTRLTVL.

This clonotype showed up just once. The chain couples TRBV5-3 to TRBJ2-1; D might be TRBD1 or TRBD2, each matching 6 bases. TRBV5-3 is designated an ORF whose function remains uncertain. V dropped 8 bases and J dropped 0 bases, with 24 bases sitting between them. The length of the CDR3 is 18 residues. The CDR3 is CASSISFGGGRSYNEQFF. The CDR3 DNA reads as TGTGCCAGCAGCATATCCTTCGGAGGGGGGCGCTCCTACAATGAGCAGTTCTTC.

The genes are TRBV11-2 and TRBJ2-5; 14 bases are shared with TRBD2. The CDR3 length is 15 residues. The germline V gene has CDR1 SGHAT and CDR2 FQNNGV. V dropped 6 bases and J dropped 11; count of bases not matched to a gene: 11. CDR3 DNA: TGTGCCAGCAGTTTGGGACTAGCGGGAGTTAATGAGCAGTACTTC. Protein: CASSLGLAGVNEQYF.

This clonotype was detected ten times or more. The gene calls are TRBV7-3 and TRBJ2-1; D gene unclear. V gave up 0 bases and J gave up 3 bases, with 9 bases separating them. The CDR3 covers 15 residues. Germline CDR1 and CDR2: SGHTA and FQGTGA. The CDR3, as DNA: TGTGCCAGCAGCTTAACGTCTCAAGGCTACAATGAGCAGTTCTTC. Translation: CASSLTSQGYNEQFF.

CDR3: CASLYGQGPEAFF. DNA for the CDR3: TGTGCCAGTTTATACGGACAGGGGCCAGAAGCTTTCTTT. The genes are TRBV6-8 and TRBJ1-1; 9 bases agree with TRBD1. Germline CDR1 reads MNHGY; CDR2 reads SAAAGT. This CDR3 region has 13 residues. After removal of 9 bases from V and 8 bases from J, the junction contained 10 bases not matched to a gene.

This clonotype was seen a few times. DNA of the CDR3: TGTGCCAGCACAAGCAGGGATACGCAGTATTTT. Protein sequence: CASTSRDTQYF. This chain connects TRBV28 to TRBJ2-3; the D is unclear. This CDR3 spans 11 amino acids. V lost 7 bases, J lost 6 bases, and 8 bases lay in between. Germline values: CDR1 MDHEN, CDR2 SYDVKM.

V gene TRBV7-3 combines with J gene TRBJ2-1, with D uncertain. The CDR3 covers 14 residues. V lost 7 bases to trimming and J lost 0 bases, with 10 bases between them. From germline, CDR1 is SGHTA and CDR2 FQGTGA. CDR3 DNA sequence: TGTGCCAGCAAAGGCCGAGACTCCTACAATGAGCAGTTCTTC. Translation gives CASKGRDSYNEQFF.

This clonotype counts as medium-sized. The J gene is TRBJ2-5, the V gene TRBV6-1; a weak D match, TRBD1 (6 bases). CDR1 MNHNS and CDR2 SASEGT come from the germline V gene. The V end was cut by 6 bases, the J end by 5 bases, with 10 bases between. The CDR3 covers 12 residues. This chain's CDR3 is CASRQGVETQYF. For the CDR3, the DNA is TGTGCCAGCAGACAGGGTGTGGAGACCCAGTACTTC.

As to this clonotype: As the CDR3 is not closed by the conserved phenylalanine or tryptophan, this likely results from a read error. The DNA is left out, because the CDR3 cannot be placed on it with certainty; the CDR3 is given as TCRdb lists it. V is TRBV27 and J is TRBJ2-6; the table calls TRBD2, which could not be checked here. Per germline, CDR1 MNHEY and CDR2 SMNVEV (reference sequence). The CDR3 is 15 residues long, ends included. The CDR3 sequence: CASSFSPINEQFFGP.

This clonotype has just a few counts. The CDR3 is CASSRGTSFPDTQYF. CDR3 nucleotide sequence: TGTGCCAGCAGCCGAGGGACTAGCTTTCCAGATACGCAGTATTTT. The chain joins TRBV6-5 to TRBJ2-3; TRBD2 agrees at 9 bases. Germline V gene lookup returns CDR1 MNHEY and CDR2 SVGAGI. The V gene end was trimmed by 6 bases and the J gene end by 4 bases; junction bases not matched to a gene: 8. This CDR3 region has 15 residues.

This rearrangement joins TRBV7-2 to TRBJ2-6; maybe TRBD2 (6 bases). The end of the DNA fits TRBJ2-7 better, so the J call may be wrong. This CDR3 region has 13 residues. CDR1 SGHTA and CDR2 FQGNSA come from the germline V gene. The CDR3 loop reads CASSFSGEDEQYF. In DNA, the CDR3 is TGTGCCAGCAGCTTCTCGGGAGAGGACGAGCAGTACTTC.

By its share, this clonotype is medium-sized (0.01 to 0.1%). The chain joins TRBV6-1 to TRBJ2-6, with 9 nucleotides matching TRBD1. Looked up from germline, CDR1 is MNHNS and CDR2 is SASEGT. The CDR3 contains 17 residues. V trimming: 5 bases; J trimming: 0 bases; junction bases outside the gene matches: 5. This CDR3 reads CASSSGTGISGANVLTF. The CDR3 coding sequence is TGTGCCAGCAGTTCCGGGACAGGGATCTCTGGGGCCAACGTCCTGACTTTC.

This chain joins TRBV7-2 and TRBJ2-7, with D maybe TRBD1 (5 bases). Matching the DNA end better, TRBJ2-1 makes the J call doubtful. The CDR3 contains 15 residues. Germline CDR1 reads SGHTA; CDR2 reads FQGNSA. The CDR3 region is CASSLGQGLNNEQFF. CDR3 in DNA: TGTGCCAGCAGCTTAGGTCAGGGTCTGAACAATGAGCAGTTCTTC.

This clonotype was recorded at least ten times. The chain carries TRBV6-1 and TRBJ2-4; perhaps TRBD2 as D (5 bases). The length of the CDR3 is 13 residues. The ends were cut back, 9 bases at V and 5 bases at J, with 14 bases in the middle. Germline assignment: CDR1 MNHNS and CDR2 SASEGT. The CDR3 bases are TGTGCCAGTGCTAAGCAAGCGGAAAACATTCAGTACTTC. Protein product: CASAKQAENIQYF.

Comment on this clonotype: A read error may account for a junction end that differs from germline. The chain is built from TRBV7-2 and TRBJ2-5; maybe TRBD2 (6 bases). CDR1 SGHTA and CDR2 FQGNSA come from the germline V gene. The CDR3 consists of 13 residues. CDR3 residues: CASSPGGNSPLHF. DNA of the CDR3: TGTGCCAGCAGCCCCGGGGGAAATTCACCCCTCCACTTC.

As for this clonotype: A read error may explain this, as a much larger clone is one base away. Written as DNA, the CDR3 is TGTGCCAGCAGCGTAGACAGGGGTGCGTACAATGAGCAGTACTTC. Protein product: CASSVDRGAYNEQYF. The chain has TRBV9 and TRBJ2-1, with 7 bases aligning to TRBD1. TRBJ2-7 explains the end of the DNA better; the J call may be wrong. From germline, CDR1 is SGDLS and CDR2 YYNGEE. CDR3 length equals 15 residues.

The chain links TRBV11-1 to TRBJ2-3, with D tentatively TRBD1 or TRBD2 (5 bases each). The tail of the sequence fits TRBJ2-7 better, so the J call may be wrong. CDR3 length: 14 amino acids. CDR1 is SGHAT and CDR2 is FQDESV in the germline V gene (reference sequence). The CDR3 sequence is CASSHSGALYEQYF. CDR3 bases: TGTGCCAGCAGCCACTCCGGGGCGCTGTACGAGCAGTACTTC.

The chain links TRBV6-1 to TRBJ2-7; 11 nucleotides align to TRBD2. CDR1 MNHNS and CDR2 SASEGT come from the germline V gene. The V segment lost 7 bases and the J segment 4 bases; nucleotides outside the gene matches: 9. The CDR3 is 15 residues long. DNA of the CDR3: TGTGCCAGCATCTCCGGGACTAGCGGATTATACGAGCAGTACTTC. Its translation is CASISGTSGLYEQYF.

This chain uses TRBV7-2 with TRBJ2-6, with a tentative D call TRBD2 (5 bases). The J call is in doubt because the DNA end fits TRBJ2-5 better. CDR1 and CDR2 (germline): SGHTA, FQGNSA. CDR3 size: 14 residues. This chain's CDR3 is CASSVTPGGVTQYF. CDR3 DNA sequence: TGTGCCAGCAGCGTGACCCCAGGAGGTGTGACCCAGTACTTC.

The V and J genes are TRBV5-1 and TRBJ2-5, with D possibly being TRBD2 (5 bases). TRBJ2-7 matches the DNA end more closely, so the J call is doubtful. CDR1 is SGHRS, CDR2 YFSETQ, per germline. This CDR3 spans 14 amino acids. In nucleotides, the CDR3 is TGCGCCAGCAGCTCGGACTTGGGGAACTACGAGCAGTACTTC. This encodes CASSSDLGNYEQYF.

CDR3 loop: CASSDRGSVTQYF. The CDR3 nucleotides read TGTGCCAGCAGTGACCGGGGTTCGGTGACCCAGTACTTC. The J gene is TRBJ2-5, the V gene TRBV6-1; the D gene is possibly TRBD2 (5 bases). Germline V gene data show CDR1 as MNHNS and CDR2 as SASEGT. Trimming left V 3 bases short and J 7 bases short, with 12 bases between. The CDR3 has 13 residues.

The genes are TRBV2 and TRBJ2-7, with TRBD2 matching over 16 bases. The CDR3 is 16 residues long. J lost 3 bases, V lost 3 bases, and 2 bases had no gene match. CDR1 and CDR2 (germline): SNHLY, FYNNEI. In DNA, the CDR3 is TGTGCCAGCAGTGAGGGGACTAGCGGGAGGGTCTACGAGCAGTACTTC. Its translation: CASSEGTSGRVYEQYF. The full variable domain, with the rest looked up from reference TRBV2 and TRBJ2-7, is EPEVTQTPSHQVTQMGQEVILRCVPISNHLYFYWYRQILGQKVEFLVSFYNNEISEKSEIFDDQFSVERPDGSNFTLKIRSTKLEDSAMYFCASSEGTSGRVYEQYFGPGTRLTVT.

The table lists this clonotype with a few counts. The chain is built from TRBV6-1 and TRBJ2-1; D is undetermined. With the DNA end fitting TRBJ2-7 better, the J assignment may be wrong. The length of the CDR3 is 13 residues. The germline V gene has CDR1 MNHNS and CDR2 SASEGT. The CDR3 sequence is CASSEALRYEQYF. DNA for the CDR3: TGTGCCAGCAGTGAAGCGCTTAGGTACGAGCAGTACTTC.

Here the CDR3 DNA reads TGTGCCAGCAGCTTACCCAAAGAGACCCAGTACTTC. Protein: CASSLPKETQYF. The rearrangement links TRBV7-2 to TRBJ2-1; unclear D gene. The DNA end lines up better with TRBJ2-5; the J call may be wrong. This CDR3 is built from 12 residues. The germline V gene has CDR1 SGHTA and CDR2 FQGNSA.

V is TRBV7-2 and J is TRBJ2-7; 10 bases map to TRBD2. The last part of the DNA fits TRBJ2-5 better; the J call may be wrong. Germline V gene lookup returns CDR1 SGHTA and CDR2 FQGNSA. This CDR3 comprises 15 residues. The CDR3 reads CASSSKRGGGETQYF. The CDR3 DNA follows: TGTGCCAGCAGCTCCAAGCGGGGGGGCGGGGAGACCCAGTACTTC.

Remarks on this clonotype: The conserved final phenylalanine or tryptophan is absent from the CDR3, which likely points to a read error. Because the CDR3's place on the DNA is in doubt, the DNA is left out and the CDR3 is given as listed by TCRdb. The rearrangement joins TRBV7-3 to TRBJ2-7; TRBD1 reflects the table's D call only, with no check against the DNA. Germline V gene sequence: CDR1 SGHTA, CDR2 FQGTGA. Both ends counted, the CDR3 spans 19 residues. The chain's CDR3 is CASFIDSSGTDAYGYTFGS.

J is TRBJ2-3 and V is TRBV7-2; D is unclear. The J call is doubtful: the DNA matches TRBJ1-5 better. Germline CDR1 SGHTA, CDR2 FQGNSA. The CDR3 totals 13 residues. The CDR3: CASSVGFNQPQHF. CDR3 coding DNA: TGTGCCAGCAGCGTAGGGTTCAATCAGCCCCAGCATTTT.

V usage is TRBV19 and J usage is TRBJ2-5, with a tentative D call TRBD2 (6 bases). V was trimmed by 1 base and J by 11 bases, leaving 23 bases between them. The CDR3 consists of 16 residues. Germline assignment: CDR1 LNHDA and CDR2 SQIVND (reference sequence). CDR3 residues: CASSIASATSTDTQYF. The CDR3 DNA reads TGTGCCAGTAGTATAGCTTCAGCTACTAGCACAGATACGCAGTACTTC.

This chain joins TRBV7-2 and TRBJ1-1; the D gene is possibly TRBD1 (5 bases). Trimming took off 5 bases at V and 1 base at J, with 8 bases between the two ends. The CDR3 runs to 13 residues. Germline CDR1 reads SGHTA; CDR2 reads FQGNSA. The CDR3 region is CASSLDRNTEAFF. The CDR3 bases are TGTGCCAGCAGCCTAGACAGGAACACTGAAGCTTTCTTT.

Within the sample, this clonotype is medium-sized. The chain recombines TRBV12-3 or TRBV12-4 with TRBJ2-1, with 10 nucleotides matching TRBD2. The CDR3 consists of 14 residues. After removal of 3 bases from V and 10 bases from J, the junction contained 6 bases not matched to a gene. The CDR3 loop is CASSFTRLAGEQFF. As DNA, the CDR3 is TGTGCCAGCAGTTTTACGAGACTAGCGGGCGAGCAGTTCTTC.

The rearrangement links TRBV5-1 to TRBJ2-3; 10 positions agree with TRBD1. The CDR3 runs to 13 residues. The J segment lost 3 bases and the V segment lost 7 bases, leaving 2 bases of the junction unmatched. In germline, CDR1 is SGHRS, CDR2 YFSETQ. The DNA for the CDR3 is TGCGCCAGCTGGACAGGGGGGACAGATACGCAGTATTTT. The encoded protein is CASWTGGTDTQYF.